The sequence of this TCR beta chain was determined in a study of T-cell memory formation after mild COVID-19. Study in general: Largely, the TCR clusters proved donor specific. Whole-study results and caveats: Second-wave clones that peaked on day 37 lacked confirmed SARS-CoV-2 specificity. Clones that contracted from day 15 to 85 had balanced CD4/CD8; later expanders were CD4+ biased.

This CDR3 contains 16 residues. Trimming pared 3 bases from V and 2 bases from J, leaving 17 bases between. Per germline, CDR1 LGHNA and CDR2 YNFKEQ. TCRdb independently ran MiXCR on the 5' RACE reads; one entry per CDR3 protein. The sample records roughly 450,000 distinct CDR3 sequences, 15% to 20% being singletons. The table lists this clonotype with a few counts. The target antigen is unknown. The genes are TRBV4-2 and TRBJ2-7, with D perhaps TRBD1 or TRBD2 (5 bases each). This clonotype was sampled from an adult woman who had mild COVID-19 (a few samples of this study predate the infection). Cell type and time point are not known. Sequencing was performed on PBMCs or a T cell subset sorted from them (not recorded which). The CDR3 DNA sequence: TGTGCCAGCAGCCACAGGACCGGGACGGTGACCTACGAGCAGTACTTC. It encodes CASSHRTGTVTYEQYF.